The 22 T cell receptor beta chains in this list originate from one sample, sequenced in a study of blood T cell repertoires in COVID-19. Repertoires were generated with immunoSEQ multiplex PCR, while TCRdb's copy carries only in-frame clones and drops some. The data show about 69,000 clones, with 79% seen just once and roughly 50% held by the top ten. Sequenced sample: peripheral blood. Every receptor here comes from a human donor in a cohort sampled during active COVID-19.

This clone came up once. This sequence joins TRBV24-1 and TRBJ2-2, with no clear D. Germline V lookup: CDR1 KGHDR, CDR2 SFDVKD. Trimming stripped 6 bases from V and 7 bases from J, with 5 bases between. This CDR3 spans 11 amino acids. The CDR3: CATSLSGELFF. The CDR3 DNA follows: TGTGCCACCAGTTTGAGCGGGGAGCTGTTTTTT.

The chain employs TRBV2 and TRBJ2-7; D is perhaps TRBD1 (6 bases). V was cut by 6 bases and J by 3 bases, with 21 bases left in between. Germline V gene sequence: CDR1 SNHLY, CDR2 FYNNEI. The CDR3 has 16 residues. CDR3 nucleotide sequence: TGTGCCAGCAGACCAAGACCGGGACACAACTTCTACGAGCAGTACTTC. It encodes CASRPRPGHNFYEQYF.

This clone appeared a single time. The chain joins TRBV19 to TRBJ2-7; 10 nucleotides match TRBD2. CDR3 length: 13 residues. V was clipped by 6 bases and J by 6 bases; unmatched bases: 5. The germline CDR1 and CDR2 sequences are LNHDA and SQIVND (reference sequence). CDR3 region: CASSGTSVGEQYF. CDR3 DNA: TGTGCCAGTAGCGGGACTAGCGTGGGCGAGCAGTACTTC.

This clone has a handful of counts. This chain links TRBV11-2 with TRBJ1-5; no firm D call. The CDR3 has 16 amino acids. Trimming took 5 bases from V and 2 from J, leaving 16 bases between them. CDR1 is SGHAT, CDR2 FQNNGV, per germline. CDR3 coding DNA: TGTGCCAGCAGCCCTATGGGCAGGTATCGCAATCAGCCCCAGCATTTT. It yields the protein CASSPMGRYRNQPQHF.

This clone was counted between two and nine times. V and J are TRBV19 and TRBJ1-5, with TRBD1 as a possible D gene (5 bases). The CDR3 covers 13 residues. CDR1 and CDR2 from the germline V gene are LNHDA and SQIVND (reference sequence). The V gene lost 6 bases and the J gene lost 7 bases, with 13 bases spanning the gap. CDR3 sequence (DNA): TGTGCCAGTAGAGAGAATAGACAGCAGCCCCAGCATTTT. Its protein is CASRENRQQPQHF.

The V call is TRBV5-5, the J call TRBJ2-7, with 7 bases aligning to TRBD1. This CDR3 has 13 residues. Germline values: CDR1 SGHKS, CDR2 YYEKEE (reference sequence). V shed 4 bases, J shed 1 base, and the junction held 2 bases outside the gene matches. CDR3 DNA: TGTGCCAGCAGCGAACAGGGGTCCTACGAGCAGTACTTC. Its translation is CASSEQGSYEQYF.

The CDR3 region is CASSLGQFYTGELFF. CDR3 in DNA: TGTGCCAGCAGCTTAGGACAGTTTTACACCGGGGAGCTGTTTTTT. The chain has TRBV7-9 and TRBJ2-2, with D possibly being TRBD1 (5 bases). The CDR3 runs 15 residues. Deletions cut 1 base from V and 3 bases from J, with 9 bases between. Germline V gene data show CDR1 as SEHNR and CDR2 as FQNEAQ (reference sequence).

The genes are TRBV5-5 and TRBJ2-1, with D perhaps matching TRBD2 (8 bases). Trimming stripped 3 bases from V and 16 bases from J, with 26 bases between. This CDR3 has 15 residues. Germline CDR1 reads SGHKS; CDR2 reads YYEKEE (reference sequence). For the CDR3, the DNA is TGTGCCAGCAGCTCCGACAGGGCAACCGGGACTAGGTCTTTCTTC. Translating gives CASSSDRATGTRSFF.

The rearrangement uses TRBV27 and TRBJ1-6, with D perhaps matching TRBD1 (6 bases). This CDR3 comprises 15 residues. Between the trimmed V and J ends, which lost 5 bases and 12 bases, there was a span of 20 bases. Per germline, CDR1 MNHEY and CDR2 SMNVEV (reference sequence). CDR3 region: CASSPATGGIQPLHF. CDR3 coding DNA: TGTGCCAGCAGTCCCGCGACAGGCGGAATTCAACCCCTCCACTTT.

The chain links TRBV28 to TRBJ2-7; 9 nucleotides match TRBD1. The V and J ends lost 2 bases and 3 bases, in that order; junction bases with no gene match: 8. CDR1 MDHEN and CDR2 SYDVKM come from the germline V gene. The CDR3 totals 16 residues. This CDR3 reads CASSLIQGALVYEQYF. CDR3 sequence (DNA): TGTGCCAGCAGTTTAATACAGGGGGCTCTGGTCTACGAGCAGTACTTC.

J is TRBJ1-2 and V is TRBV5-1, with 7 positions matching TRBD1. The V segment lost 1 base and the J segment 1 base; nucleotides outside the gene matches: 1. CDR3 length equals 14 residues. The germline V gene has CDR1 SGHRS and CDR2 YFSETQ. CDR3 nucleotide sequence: TGCGCCAGCAGCTTGACAGGGGATAACTATGGCTACACCTTC. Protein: CASSLTGDNYGYTF.

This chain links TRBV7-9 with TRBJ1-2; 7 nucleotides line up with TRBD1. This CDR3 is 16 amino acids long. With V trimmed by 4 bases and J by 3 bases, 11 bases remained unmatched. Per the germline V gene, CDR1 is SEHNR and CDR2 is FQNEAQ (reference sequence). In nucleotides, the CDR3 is TGTGCCAGCAGCTCCGGATGGTCCGGGACAGACTATGGCTACACCTTC. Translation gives CASSSGWSGTDYGYTF. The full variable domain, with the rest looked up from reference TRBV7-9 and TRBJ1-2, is DTGVSQNPRHKITKRGQNVTFRCDPISEHNRLYWYRQTLGQGPEFLTYFQNEAQLEKSRLLSDRFSAERPKGSFSTLEIQRTEQGDSAMYLCASSSGWSGTDYGYTFGSGTRLTVV.

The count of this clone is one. The CDR3 DNA is TGTGCCAGCATAGTCGACAGGGATAGAAACACCATATATTTT. Its protein product is CASIVDRDRNTIYF. The chain is built from TRBV2 and TRBJ1-3, with 7 nucleotides matching TRBD1. Germline V CDR1 and CDR2: SNHLY, FYNNEI. The CDR3 has 14 amino acids. The ends lost 7 bases at V and 5 bases at J; junction bases unmatched: 8.

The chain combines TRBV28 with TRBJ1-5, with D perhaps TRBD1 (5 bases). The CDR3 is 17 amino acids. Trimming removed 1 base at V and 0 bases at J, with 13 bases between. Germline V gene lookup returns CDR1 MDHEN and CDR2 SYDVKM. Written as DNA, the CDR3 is TGTGCCAGCAGTTTATTGGCCAGGGAGGGTAGCAATCAGCCCCAGCATTTT. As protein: CASSLLAREGSNQPQHF.

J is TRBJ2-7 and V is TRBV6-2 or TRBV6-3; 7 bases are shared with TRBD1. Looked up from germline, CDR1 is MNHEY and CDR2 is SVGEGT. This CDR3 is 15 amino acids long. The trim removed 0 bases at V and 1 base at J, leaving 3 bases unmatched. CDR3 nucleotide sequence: TGTGCCAGCAGTTACTCGACAGGGTGGTCCTACGAGCAGTACTTC. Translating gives CASSYSTGWSYEQYF.

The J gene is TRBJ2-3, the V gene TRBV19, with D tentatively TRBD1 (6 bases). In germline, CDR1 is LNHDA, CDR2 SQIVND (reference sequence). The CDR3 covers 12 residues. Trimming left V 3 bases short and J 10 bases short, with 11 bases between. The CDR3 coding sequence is TGTGCCAGTAGTATCGCGGACAGCGCGCAGTATTTT. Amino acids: CASSIADSAQYF.

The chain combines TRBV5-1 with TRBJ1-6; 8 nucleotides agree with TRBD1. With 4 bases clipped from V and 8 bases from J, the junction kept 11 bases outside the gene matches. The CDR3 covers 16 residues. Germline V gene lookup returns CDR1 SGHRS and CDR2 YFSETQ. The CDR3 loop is CASSVELQGGDSPLHF. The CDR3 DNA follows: TGCGCCAGCAGCGTAGAACTACAGGGGGGCGATTCACCCCTCCACTTT.

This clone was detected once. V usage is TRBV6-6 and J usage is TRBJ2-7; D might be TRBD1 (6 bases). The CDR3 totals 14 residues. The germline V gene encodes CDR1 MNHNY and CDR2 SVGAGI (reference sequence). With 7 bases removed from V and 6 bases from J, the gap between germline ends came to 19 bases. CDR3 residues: CASTTQGATSEQYF. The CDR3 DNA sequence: TGTGCCAGCACCACACAGGGTGCAACCTCCGAGCAGTACTTC.

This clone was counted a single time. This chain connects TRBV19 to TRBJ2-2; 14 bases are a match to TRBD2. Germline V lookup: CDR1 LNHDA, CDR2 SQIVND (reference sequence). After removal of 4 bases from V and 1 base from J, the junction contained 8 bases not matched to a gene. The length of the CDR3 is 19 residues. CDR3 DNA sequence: TGTGCCAGTAGTACGGTAGGACTAGCGGGGGGCATGAACACCGGGGAGCTGTTTTTT. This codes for CASSTVGLAGGMNTGELFF.

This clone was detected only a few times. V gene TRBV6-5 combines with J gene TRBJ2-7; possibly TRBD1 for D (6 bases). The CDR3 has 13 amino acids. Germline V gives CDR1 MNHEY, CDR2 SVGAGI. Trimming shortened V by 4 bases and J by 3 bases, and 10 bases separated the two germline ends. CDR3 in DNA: TGTGCCAGCAGTTTCTTGGACAGCTACGAGCAGTACTTC. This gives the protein CASSFLDSYEQYF.

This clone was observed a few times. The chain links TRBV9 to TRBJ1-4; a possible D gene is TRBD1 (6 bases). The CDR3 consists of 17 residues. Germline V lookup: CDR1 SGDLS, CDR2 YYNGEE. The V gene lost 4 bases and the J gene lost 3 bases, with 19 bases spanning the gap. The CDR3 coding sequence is TGTGCCAGCAGCCCATGGGCGGGGGCAAAGCCTAATGAAAAACTGTTTTTT. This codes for CASSPWAGAKPNEKLFF.

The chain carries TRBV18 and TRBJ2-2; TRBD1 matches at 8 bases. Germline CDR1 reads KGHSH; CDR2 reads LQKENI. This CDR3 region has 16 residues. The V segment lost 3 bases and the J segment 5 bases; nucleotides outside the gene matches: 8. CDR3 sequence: CASSPLVTGETGELFF. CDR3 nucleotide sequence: TGTGCCAGCTCACCCCTCGTGACAGGGGAAACCGGGGAGCTGTTTTTT.